Included here is one T cell receptor beta chain sequence, with context. The antigen is not known. The sample belongs to a study of T cells expressing NK-cell markers. Background on the study: The TCR beta repertoires were obtained from sorted CD3+CD56+NKG2C+, CD3+CD56+NKG2C- and CD3+CD56-NKG2C+ T cells. Seven of the eight sequenced donors were classified as HCMV-seropositive, and one was classified as seronegative. Study results and caveats: Leadership of the CD3+CD56-NKG2C+ fraction also belonged to these clonotypes in a few donors.

The CDR3 is 16 amino acids. Germline V lookup: CDR1 MDHEN, CDR2 SYDVKM. TCRdb reworked the 5' RACE reads into one entry per CDR3 protein, no DNA. The sample table includes a few hundred thousand distinct CDR3 sequences. V gene TRBV28 combines with J gene TRBJ2-1; TCRdb gives TRBD2 as the D gene, but with no DNA this cannot be confirmed. This sequence originates from a man between 18 and 35 years old in good health. Source material: blood T cells: a sorted CD56 or NKG2C T cell subset, CD4+ or CD8+ T cells, or bulk PBMC T cells (not recorded which). The CDR3 loop is CASMGSGRSSYNEQFF.